The present T cell receptor (beta chain) was sequenced within a study of T cells of healthy individuals. MiXCR, applied by TCRdb to the 5' RACE reads, yields one record per CDR3 protein. Of around 98,000 distinct CDR3 sequences in the sample, 17% were seen once. This clonotype came up a few times. This clonotype originated in a human donor in good health.

The CDR3 sequence: CAVAAGAGEQYF. The CDR3 DNA follows: TGTGCCGTCGCCGCGGGGGCAGGCGAGCAGTACTTC. The chain employs TRBV10-3 and TRBJ2-7; possible D gene TRBD2, 7 bases. Germline V gene sequence: CDR1 ENHRY, CDR2 SYGVKD. V lost 11 bases to trimming and J lost 6 bases, with 17 bases between them. The CDR3 has 12 amino acids.